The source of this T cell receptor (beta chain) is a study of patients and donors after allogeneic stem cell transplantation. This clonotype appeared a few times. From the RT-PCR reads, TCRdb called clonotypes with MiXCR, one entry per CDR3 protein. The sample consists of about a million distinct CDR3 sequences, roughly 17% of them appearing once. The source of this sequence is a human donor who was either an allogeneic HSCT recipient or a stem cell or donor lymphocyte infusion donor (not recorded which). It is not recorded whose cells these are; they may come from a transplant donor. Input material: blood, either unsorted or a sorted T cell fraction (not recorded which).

CDR3 DNA: TGCAGCGTCGCACAGGGCTATAATTCACCCCTCCACTTT. It is translated as CSVAQGYNSPLHF. The rearrangement uses TRBV29-1 and TRBJ1-6; the D gene is possibly TRBD1 (6 bases). The CDR3 covers 13 residues. The germline CDR1 and CDR2 sequences are SQVTM and ANQGSEA. With 6 bases removed from V and 3 bases from J, the gap between germline ends came to 9 bases.